This T cell receptor beta chain was documented in a study of CD8+ T cells in alopecia areata (dated by TCRdb to 2017 to 2018). Background for the entire study: The treated patients took part in an open-label pilot trial in which moderate-to-severe alopecia areata was treated with oral tofacitinib at 5 to 10 mg twice daily. Scalp clonality was compared across normal scalp (n=4), patchy alopecia areata scalp (n=8), and alopecia totalis/universalis scalp (n=8). RNA came from the PAXgene miRNA kit for fixed scalp, the miRNeasy kit for PBMCs, and the RNeasy kit for mouse skin. To study T cell clonal expansion in alopecia areata, the researchers applied high-throughput TCRbeta sequencing to both the C3H/HeJ mouse model and human patients. Tofacitinib was administered for 6 to 18 months, and 6 months of follow-up off drug were then conducted to assess delayed response and recurrence. In humans, TCRbeta sequencing was performed on scalp tissue and on sorted CD4+ and CD8+ peripheral blood T cells from healthy controls and from patients with patchy or totalis/universalis alopecia areata. Patients on tofacitinib were biopsied at baseline and after 4 and 24 weeks of treatment, and several of the patients also had a later scalp biopsy. TCRbeta CDR3 regions were amplified by immunoSEQ multiplex PCR with 35 Vbeta forward and 13 Jbeta reverse primers.

From alopecia areata patients, peripheral blood was collected along with lesional scalp punch biopsies. PBMCs were separated by density centrifugation and stained for CD3, CD4 and CD8, after which CD4+ and CD8+ T cells were sorted on a FACSAria. What the work shows at the level of the full study, not this receptor alone: Higher clonality and more expanded CD8+ clones were observed in lesional scalp than in normal scalp, particularly in alopecia totalis/universalis, a finding suggestive of antigenic drive. Resident alphabeta T cells in normal human skin are also sequenced, complicating scalp TCR repertoire analysis, unlike mouse skin dominated by gammadelta T cells. Compared with mice, TCR sequences shared between patients were less clear, possibly partly because of HLA diversity across the patient population.

There are a few counts of this clone. What antigen it recognizes has not been identified. It has no much larger one-base neighbor in the sample; base qualities were not kept. V and J are trimmed by 5 bases and 3 bases, and the gene matches miss 3 bases of the junction. From the germline V gene, CDR1 is SQVTM and CDR2 is ANQGSEA. Including cysteine and phenylalanine, the CDR3 has 12 amino acids. Just CDR3 DNA is preserved here, 36 bases in frame from base 1. Library prep was done by the immunoSEQ multiplex PCR assay. For TCR sequencing, RNA was extracted from every sample and reverse transcribed into cDNA to serve as template. SuperScript III was used to make first-strand cDNA, primed with a 2:1 mix of oligo-dT and random hexamers. A synthetic immune receptor repertoire was used to gauge amplification bias, and whatever bias remained was removed computationally. The study's processing was this. Raw reads were preprocessed for error removal, and CDR3 was defined according to IMGT conventions as running from the conserved cysteine to phenylalanine. To get clonality, Shannon entropy was normalized by log2 of the number of productive unique TCRs and the result was subtracted from 1. CD4 or CD8 identity of scalp clones was inferred by cross-referencing scalp TCRbeta sequences with sorted blood CD4 and CD8 repertoires. Held by TCRdb, this immuneACCESS table contains in-frame sequences only and omits some clones. Under half of the omission traces to an unresolved V gene where checked; the cause of the rest is unknown. The V and J calls and clone size were taken over from that table, and D and trimming were inferred from the DNA. In this sample the table shows some 110,000 clones, around two fifths of which occur a single time. Of the sample, 3% to 3.5% is held by the ten largest clones.

The chain links TRBV29-1 with TRBJ1-2; TRBD1 matches 7 bases in the middle. The specimen sequenced was CD4+ T cells sorted from blood. The sequence was obtained from a human donor with alopecia areata. The DNA is TGCAGCGTTCGGACAGGCGACTATGGCTACACCTTC. Translation gives CSVRTGDYGYTF.